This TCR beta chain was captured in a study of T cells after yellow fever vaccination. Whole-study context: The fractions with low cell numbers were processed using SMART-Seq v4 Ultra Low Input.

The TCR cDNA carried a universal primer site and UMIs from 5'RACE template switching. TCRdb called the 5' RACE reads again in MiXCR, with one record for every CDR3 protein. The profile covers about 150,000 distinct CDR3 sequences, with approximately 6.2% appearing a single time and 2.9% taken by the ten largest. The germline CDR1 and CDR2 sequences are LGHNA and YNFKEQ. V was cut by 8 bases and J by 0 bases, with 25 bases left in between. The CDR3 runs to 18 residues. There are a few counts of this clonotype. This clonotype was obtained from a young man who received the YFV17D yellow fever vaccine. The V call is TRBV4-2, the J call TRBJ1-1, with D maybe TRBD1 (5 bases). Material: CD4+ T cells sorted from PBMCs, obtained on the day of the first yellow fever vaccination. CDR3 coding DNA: TGTGCCAGCTCCTCGGGCGGGGCCGGCCGAGGAGTGAACACTGAAGCTTTCTTT. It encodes CASSSGGAGRGVNTEAFF.